The clone carrying this T cell receptor beta chain came up a few times. The target antigen is unknown. This sample is part of a study of cytomegalovirus exposure and HLA in healthy donors. It was with 60 Vbeta and 13 Jbeta primers that the PCR ran. TCRdb keeps only in-frame clones here, not all; method: immunoSEQ multiplex PCR. The profile shows 90,000 to 140,000 clones, 10% to 15% of them singletons. Study-wide results and limits: When analyzed later, the rates of TCR association showed variation by HLA locus, with DRB1 the most and HLA-C the fewest.

Material for sequencing was PBMCs. The source of this sequence is a man aged 35-49 years in good health and CMV-seropositive.

The CDR3 DNA reads as TGCGCCAGCAGCTTGCGCTCTGGGGCCAACGTCCTGACTTTC. It specifies CASSLRSGANVLTF. V usage is TRBV5-1 and J usage is TRBJ2-6; no firm D call. The CDR3 spans 14 residues. Between the trimmed V and J ends, which lost 1 base and 0 bases, there was a span of 2 bases. Germline V gives CDR1 SGHRS, CDR2 YFSETQ. The variable domain in full, with the rest retrieved from reference TRBV5-1 and TRBJ2-6, is KAGVTQTPRYLIKTRGQQVTLSCSPISGHRSVSWYQQTPGQGLQFLFEYFSETQRNKGNFPGRFSGRQFSNSRSEMNVSTLELGDSALYLCASSLRSGANVLTFGAGSRLTVL.